Following are 19 T cell receptor beta chains from one sample sequenced in a study of early T cells in non-severe SARS-CoV-2 infection. TCRdb fed the 5' RACE reads into MiXCR, producing one record per CDR3 protein. The sample contains tens of thousands of distinct CDR3 sequences, 5.5% to 6.5% of which appear only once. Sequenced input: whole blood. The receptors were gathered from an adult who was a healthcare worker with PCR-confirmed SARS-CoV-2 infection or an uninfected control (not recorded which).

This clonotype appeared a few times. The chain recombines TRBV5-1 with TRBJ2-5; maybe TRBD1 (7 bases). Per the germline V gene, CDR1 is SGHRS and CDR2 is YFSETQ. The CDR3 totals 16 residues. V lost 5 bases and J 4 bases, leaving 21 bases between the germline ends. CDR3: CASRDGGGAERETQYF. The DNA of the CDR3 is TGCGCCAGCAGGGACGGAGGGGGCGCCGAGAGAGAGACCCAGTACTTC.

At least ten counts were recorded for this clonotype. This rearrangement joins TRBV5-6 to TRBJ2-5; no clear D gene. Germline V gives CDR1 SGHDT, CDR2 YYEEEE. V lost 4 bases and J 4 bases, leaving 8 bases between the germline ends. CDR3 length: 12 amino acids. Here the CDR3 reads CASSQSPETQYF. DNA of the CDR3: TGTGCCAGCAGCCAATCCCCAGAGACCCAGTACTTC.

This clonotype was picked up many times. V usage is TRBV20-1 and J usage is TRBJ2-7; 14 nucleotides align to TRBD2. The CDR3 totals 15 residues. CDR1 is DFQATT and CDR2 is SNEGSKA in the germline V gene (reference sequence). The trim removed 0 bases at V and 8 bases at J, leaving 6 bases unmatched. The CDR3 loop reads CSARDTGLAGVKQYF. In DNA, the CDR3 is TGCAGTGCTAGAGATACGGGACTAGCGGGAGTGAAGCAGTACTTC.

A few counts support this clonotype. The rearrangement uses TRBV5-1 and TRBJ2-7; possibly TRBD2 for D (6 bases). Germline assignment: CDR1 SGHRS and CDR2 YFSETQ. There are 14 residues in the CDR3. The V gene lost 1 base and the J gene lost 6 bases, with 14 bases spanning the gap. CDR3 nucleotides: TGCGCCAGCAGCTTGACTCTTATGGGGGGCGAGCAGTACTTC. It is translated as CASSLTLMGGEQYF.

A word on this clonotype: This may stem from a read error, because a much larger clone lies one nucleotide away. The rearrangement links TRBV12-3 or TRBV12-4 to TRBJ1-3; the D gene is possibly TRBD1 (5 bases). The CDR3 runs to 16 residues. This CDR3 is CARSSVDSYSENTIYF. For the CDR3, the DNA is TGTGCCAGAAGTAGCGTAGACAGCTACTCTGAAAACACCATATATTTT.

This clonotype was detected ten times or more. V gene TRBV20-1 combines with J gene TRBJ2-5; 7 bases agree with TRBD2. CDR1 is DFQATT, CDR2 SNEGSKA, per germline (reference sequence). The CDR3 is 13 amino acids. J gave up 5 bases and V 6 bases, and 9 bases lay outside the gene matches. The CDR3: CSASVGGRETQYF. CDR3 bases: TGCAGTGCCAGCGTGGGAGGGAGGGAGACCCAGTACTTC.

The table lists this clonotype with many counts. The chain couples TRBV19 to TRBJ1-2; no definite D call. Germline values: CDR1 LNHDA, CDR2 SQIVND (reference sequence). Trimming pared 1 base from V and 2 bases from J, leaving 8 bases between. This CDR3 spans 14 amino acids. Here the CDR3 DNA reads TGTGCCAGTAGTATAGTGTTGGAGAACTATGGCTACACCTTC. It specifies CASSIVLENYGYTF.

This clonotype has a count of ten or more. CDR3 protein: CASTAGGDTQYF. DNA of the CDR3: TGTGCCAGCACCGCCGGGGGAGATACGCAGTATTTT. The chain combines TRBV11-2 with TRBJ2-3, with D possibly TRBD2 on 6 matching bases. Germline V CDR1 and CDR2: SGHAT, FQNNGV. Trimming took 7 bases from V and 5 from J, leaving 10 bases between them. The CDR3 extends over 12 amino acids.

This clonotype is medium-sized (0.01 to 0.1%) in the sample. The CDR3 DNA reads as TGCAGTGCTAGCGCGGGAGGGCCTGCTGAGCAGTTCTTC. Its protein is CSASAGGPAEQFF. The rearrangement joins TRBV20-1 to TRBJ2-1, with 9 bases identical to TRBD2. CDR1 DFQATT and CDR2 SNEGSKA come from the germline V gene (reference sequence). The V segment lost 3 bases and the J segment 9 bases; nucleotides outside the gene matches: 6. CDR3 length: 13 amino acids.

The rearrangement uses TRBV14 and TRBJ2-7; 7 bases are shared with TRBD1. Germline CDR1 and CDR2: SGHDN and FVKESK. The V segment lost 4 bases and the J segment 4 bases; nucleotides outside the gene matches: 7. The CDR3 sequence is 14 residues long. CDR3 loop: CASSPRDRPYEQYF. The CDR3 DNA is TGTGCCAGCAGCCCCCGGGACAGACCATACGAGCAGTACTTC.

This clonotype occurred a few times. This chain joins TRBV18 and TRBJ1-5, with a possible D match to TRBD1 (5 bases). The germline V gene has CDR1 KGHSH and CDR2 LQKENI. The CDR3 has 14 residues. V was shortened by 2 bases and J by 4 bases, with 9 bases between the two germline ends. The CDR3 spells CASSPSGANQPQHF. The CDR3 DNA reads as TGTGCCAGCTCACCATCCGGGGCTAATCAGCCCCAGCATTTT.

This clonotype was observed a handful of times. The rearrangement links TRBV5-1 to TRBJ2-1; 10 bases fit TRBD1. This CDR3 comprises 15 residues. V dropped 2 bases and J dropped 6; count of bases not matched to a gene: 5. Looked up from germline, CDR1 is SGHRS and CDR2 is YFSETQ. In DNA, the CDR3 is TGCGCCAGCAGCTTCCGGGACAGGGGAACCAATGAGCAGTTCTTC. Its translation: CASSFRDRGTNEQFF.

This clonotype has ten or more counts. The J gene is TRBJ1-1, the V gene TRBV5-5; weak D call: TRBD1 (6 bases). V was pared by 5 bases and J by 3 bases, with 17 bases between. The CDR3 runs to 15 residues. Germline V gene sequence: CDR1 SGHKS, CDR2 YYEKEE (reference sequence). As DNA, the CDR3 is TGTGCCAGCAGGGGGGAACAGGGAAAAGACACTGAAGCTTTCTTT. It yields the protein CASRGEQGKDTEAFF. Full variable domain (outside the CDR3, taken from reference TRBV5-5 and TRBJ1-1): DAGVTQSPTHLIKTRGQQVTLRCSPISGHKSVSWYQQVLGQGPQFIFQYYEKEERGRGNFPDRFSARQFPNYSSELNVNALLLGDSALYLCASRGEQGKDTEAFFGQGTRLTVV.

In its sample, this clonotype was seen many times. The chain links TRBV6-5 to TRBJ2-7; D possibly corresponds to TRBD2 (5 bases). CDR3 length: 12 amino acids. Trimming left V 6 bases short and J 3 bases short, with 9 bases between. Germline CDR1 is MNHEY and CDR2 is SVGAGI. The CDR3 protein is CASRDWRYEQYF. Here the CDR3 DNA reads TGTGCCAGCAGGGACTGGCGCTACGAGCAGTACTTC.

This clonotype was observed many times. V is TRBV10-3 and J is TRBJ2-4; the match to TRBD1 covers 8 bases. The CDR3 totals 15 residues. Trimming removed 4 bases from V and 9 bases from J; junction bases left unmatched: 11. The germline CDR1 and CDR2 sequences are ENHRY and SYGVKD. CDR3 amino acids: CAISGGQGQSGIQYF. The CDR3, as DNA: TGTGCCATCAGTGGTGGACAGGGTCAAAGCGGCATTCAGTACTTC.

V gene TRBV4-1 combines with J gene TRBJ1-6; D possibly corresponds to TRBD1 (5 bases). The CDR3 is 13 amino acids. Germline CDR1 reads MGHRA; CDR2 reads YSYEKL. V gave up 3 bases and J gave up 10 bases, with 10 bases separating them. The CDR3: CASSQGLFSPLHF. In DNA form, the CDR3 reads TGCGCCAGCAGCCAGGGGCTTTTCTCACCCCTCCACTTT.

This clonotype was recorded many times. The chain joins TRBV19 to TRBJ2-6, with 7 nucleotides matching TRBD1. Germline V gives CDR1 LNHDA, CDR2 SQIVND (reference sequence). CDR3 length equals 17 residues. Unmatched junction bases numbered 14, after V lost 9 bases and J lost 3 bases. CDR3 DNA: TGTGCCAGCGTGACAGGGCCTTTCTCTTATGGGGCCAACGTCCTGACTTTC. It encodes CASVTGPFSYGANVLTF.

In its sample, this clonotype was seen a few times. The genes are TRBV7-2 and TRBJ1-3; D ambiguous. The germline V gene encodes CDR1 SGHTA and CDR2 FQGNSA. The CDR3 extends over 15 amino acids. V lost 7 bases and J lost 3, with 16 bases in between. DNA of the CDR3: TGTGCCAGCACTAAGGACGTAATATTTGGAAACACCATATATTTT. This gives the protein CASTKDVIFGNTIYF. The full variable domain, rest sourced from reference TRBV7-2 and TRBJ1-3, is GAGVSQSPSNKVTEKGKDVELRCDPISGHTALYWYRQSLGQGLEFLIYFQGNSAPDKSGLPSDRFSAERTGGSVSTLTIQRTQQEDSAVYLCASTKDVIFGNTIYFGEGSWLTVV.

This clonotype was recorded many times. The chain recombines TRBV2 with TRBJ2-2; the D call may be TRBD1 or TRBD2 (5 bases each). Germline CDR1 SNHLY, CDR2 FYNNEI. The CDR3 is 12 amino acids. Trimming removed 4 bases from V and 10 bases from J, with 10 bases in between. As DNA, the CDR3 is TGTGCCAGCAGTGTAAGGGGAGCGGAGCTGTTTTTT. As protein: CASSVRGAELFF.